The 13 T cell receptor beta chains given below trace back to one sample, sequenced in a study of blood T cells in healthy people across ages. Primed by a sample-barcoded 5' primer and a J-beta primer mix, a second PCR proceeded for about 7 to 12 cycles. TCRdb re-derived calls from the 5' RACE reads in MiXCR, one entry per CDR3 protein. The sample yields around 970,000 distinct CDR3 sequences, just over 50% seen once. Sequenced: blood. The receptors stem from an older woman in good health.

The V and J genes are TRBV15 and TRBJ2-7; TRBD1 aligns across 10 bases. Germline trimming cut 1 base from V and 7 bases from J; bases unmatched to any gene: 4. The CDR3 loop spans 14 amino acids. Germline loops: CDR1 LNHNV, CDR2 YYDKDF (reference sequence). This chain's CDR3 is CATSRVGDRGEQYF. CDR3 coding DNA: TGTGCCACCAGCAGAGTCGGGGACAGGGGAGAGCAGTACTTC.

A single count supports this clonotype. This chain connects TRBV7-2 to TRBJ2-5, with a possible D match to TRBD2 (6 bases). CDR3 length: 14 amino acids. Trimming removed 5 bases from V and 11 bases from J, with 21 bases in between. Germline V gene lookup returns CDR1 SGHTA and CDR2 FQGNSA. CDR3 DNA sequence: TGTGCCAGCAGCGCGGGACTGTGGGCCTACGGGCAGTACTTC. This encodes CASSAGLWAYGQYF.

This clonotype was counted a few times. The chain carries TRBV7-2 and TRBJ1-2, with D possibly TRBD1 on 6 matching bases. This CDR3 is built from 14 residues. Germline V gives CDR1 SGHTA, CDR2 FQGNSA. Trimming took off 1 base at V and 5 bases at J, with 11 bases between the two ends. The CDR3 coding sequence is TGTGCCAGCAGCTTAGTTGGGGGCCAGTATGGCTACACCTTC. It is translated as CASSLVGGQYGYTF.

V is TRBV11-3 and J is TRBJ2-7; D remains ambiguous. In germline, CDR1 is SGHNT, CDR2 YENEEA. The V end lost 7 bases, the J end lost 3 bases, and 7 bases lay between the germline ends. The CDR3 contains 11 residues. Here the CDR3 reads CASIKGYEQYF. The CDR3 DNA reads as TGTGCCAGCATAAAGGGCTACGAGCAGTACTTC.

This sequence joins TRBV28 and TRBJ1-2; the D gene is possibly TRBD1 (6 bases). The CDR3 length is 16 residues. Deletions cut 6 bases from V and 1 base from J, with 18 bases between. Germline CDR1 reads MDHEN; CDR2 reads SYDVKM. CDR3 nucleotides: TGTGCCAGCAGGGGTACCGGACAGCAAAATAACTATGGCTACACCTTC. This translates into CASRGTGQQNNYGYTF.

This clonotype was picked up one time. One junction end does not reproduce the germline sequence, and a read error may be involved. The chain employs TRBV25-1 and TRBJ2-1; D is unresolved. Germline CDR1 reads MGHDK; CDR2 reads SYGVNS. The CDR3 spans 13 residues. CDR3 in DNA: TGTGCCAGCGGCGACGTAGGGTACAATGGGCAGTTCTTC. Encoded protein: CASGDVGYNGQFF.

This clonotype came up once. The rearrangement links TRBV29-1 to TRBJ2-1; D is unresolved. The V gene lost 3 bases and the J gene lost 3 bases, with 18 bases spanning the gap. The germline CDR1 and CDR2 sequences are SQVTM and ANQGSEA. This CDR3 spans 16 amino acids. This CDR3 reads CSVDVRLPNLYNEQFF. The CDR3 DNA is TGCAGCGTTGATGTAAGGCTACCGAACCTCTACAATGAGCAGTTCTTC.

The chain links TRBV2 to TRBJ1-5; TRBD1 matches at 7 bases. Per germline, CDR1 SNHLY and CDR2 FYNNEI. CDR3 length equals 13 residues. Trimming at V came to 7 bases and at J to 7 bases, leaving 7 bases not matched to a gene. The CDR3 DNA reads as TGTGCCAGCAAGGAAGGGGGCAGACAGCCCCAGCATTTT. This encodes CASKEGGRQPQHF. Combining the CDR3 with reference TRBV2 and TRBJ1-5 gives the whole variable domain EPEVTQTPSHQVTQMGQEVILRCVPISNHLYFYWYRQILGQKVEFLVSFYNNEISEKSEIFDDQFSVERPDGSNFTLKIRSTKLEDSAMYFCASKEGGRQPQHFGDGTRLSIL.

This chain uses TRBV27 with TRBJ2-5; 7 nucleotides align to TRBD1. V shed 5 bases and J 2 bases; nucleotides not matched to a gene: 20. Per the germline V gene, CDR1 is MNHEY and CDR2 is SMNVEV (reference sequence). The CDR3 spans 19 residues. CDR3 sequence: CASSIDRAGGQSYQETQYF. The CDR3 nucleotides read TGTGCCAGCAGTATCGACAGGGCGGGTGGTCAATCATATCAAGAGACCCAGTACTTC.

The V and J genes are TRBV6-1 and TRBJ2-5; D may match TRBD1 or TRBD2 (5 bases each). The CDR3 has 16 amino acids. The V gene lost 5 bases and the J gene lost 10 bases, with 26 bases spanning the gap. Germline CDR1 and CDR2: MNHNS and SASEGT. The CDR3 protein is CASSFQETESIGGQYF. The CDR3 DNA follows: TGTGCCAGCAGTTTTCAAGAGACAGAGTCGATTGGGGGCCAGTACTTC.

This clonotype appeared many times. This chain joins TRBV5-1 and TRBJ2-1, with TRBD2 matching over 8 bases. The CDR3 is 15 amino acids. Germline CDR1 is SGHRS and CDR2 is YFSETQ. V dropped 0 bases and J dropped 7; count of bases not matched to a gene: 6. This CDR3 is CASSLGLAGVNEQFF. The CDR3, as DNA: TGCGCCAGCAGCTTGGGTCTAGCGGGCGTGAATGAGCAGTTCTTC.

V is TRBV6-1 and J is TRBJ1-6; 9 nucleotides line up with TRBD1. CDR1 and CDR2 (germline): MNHNS, SASEGT. The CDR3 length is 15 residues. J gave up 7 bases and V 2 bases, and 3 bases lay outside the gene matches. In nucleotides, the CDR3 is TGTGCCAGCAGTGAACTCGGGACAGGGAATTCACCCCTCCACTTT. Residues: CASSELGTGNSPLHF.

The chain uses TRBV7-9 and TRBJ2-1; no reliable D call. The germline V and J ends were trimmed by 4 bases and 3 bases, with 7 bases remaining between them. Germline lookup yields CDR1 SEHNR and CDR2 FQNEAQ (reference sequence). The CDR3 runs to 13 residues. The CDR3 reads CASSSVNYNEQFF. The CDR3 DNA sequence: TGTGCCAGCAGCTCGGTAAACTACAATGAGCAGTTCTTC.